The 13 T cell receptor beta chains given below trace back to one sample, sequenced in a study of blood T cell repertoires in COVID-19. Libraries were prepared by immunoSEQ multiplex PCR; TCRdb keeps only in-frame clonotypes and omits some of them. The sample yields 150,000 to 200,000 clones, about 87% seen once. The specimen sequenced was peripheral blood. The origin of the receptors is an older woman with COVID-19, enrolled during active disease.

The chain has TRBV2 and TRBJ2-3; 10 bases line up with TRBD2. Losses at the gene ends were 0 bases for V and 5 bases for J; bases not matched to a gene: 8. The germline CDR1 and CDR2 sequences are SNHLY and FYNNEI. The CDR3 covers 17 residues. The CDR3, as DNA: TGTGCCAGCAGTGAAGCTTGGCTAGCGGGGGTGGGAGATACGCAGTATTTT. As protein: CASSEAWLAGVGDTQYF.

J is TRBJ2-2 and V is TRBV7-2, with 8 nucleotides matching TRBD1. The junction had 8 bases not matched to a gene; V was cut back by 1 base and J by 7 bases. Per germline, CDR1 SGHTA and CDR2 FQGNSA. The CDR3 has 16 residues. In DNA form, the CDR3 reads TGTGCCAGCAGCTTAGGGCCGACAGGGGATATCGGGGAGCTGTTTTTT. This sequence encodes CASSLGPTGDIGELFF.

This chain links TRBV10-1 with TRBJ1-5, with D uncertain. Per the germline V gene, CDR1 is WNHNN and CDR2 is SYGVQD (reference sequence). The CDR3 has 14 residues. Between the trimmed V and J ends, which lost 3 bases and 1 base, there was a span of 7 bases. This CDR3 reads CASSDPGSNQPQHF. The CDR3 coding sequence is TGCGCCAGCAGTGACCCGGGGAGCAATCAGCCCCAGCATTTT.

The chain carries TRBV18 and TRBJ1-4, with D maybe TRBD1 (5 bases). Per germline, CDR1 KGHSH and CDR2 LQKENI. The CDR3 has 15 amino acids. The V gene lost 2 bases and the J gene lost 5 bases, with 12 bases spanning the gap. This CDR3 reads CASSPGGSWNEKLFF. The DNA for the CDR3 is TGTGCCAGCTCACCAGGGGGGTCCTGGAATGAAAAACTGTTTTTT.

The chain couples TRBV3-1 (or the pseudogene TRBV3-2) to TRBJ2-3; TRBD2 matches at 9 bases. The CDR3 extends over 14 amino acids. V lost 4 bases, J lost 4 bases, and 3 bases stayed unmatched. Germline lookup yields CDR1 LGHDT and CDR2 YNNKEL (reference sequence). The CDR3 loop is CASSRRGGADTQYF. CDR3 bases: TGTGCCAGCAGCCGGCGGGGGGGGGCAGATACGCAGTATTTT.

The chain joins TRBV7-2 to TRBJ1-6; 9 bases map to TRBD1. The V gene's germline CDR1 is SGHTA and CDR2 FQGNSA. This CDR3 is built from 15 residues. The J segment lost 5 bases and the V segment lost 5 bases, leaving 4 bases of the junction unmatched. The CDR3 nucleotides read TGTGCCAGCAGCCCGCGGACAGGGGATAATTCACCCCTCCACTTT. As protein: CASSPRTGDNSPLHF.

This clone was picked up one time. The chain carries TRBV10-3 and TRBJ2-7; D perhaps matches TRBD1 (6 bases). Germline assignment: CDR1 ENHRY and CDR2 SYGVKD. The CDR3 is 15 amino acids. V was pared by 0 bases and J by 2 bases, with 11 bases between. CDR3 residues: CAISESTGFPYEQYF. The CDR3 bases are TGTGCCATCAGTGAGTCAACAGGGTTTCCCTACGAGCAGTACTTC.

This clone was detected only once. The chain recombines TRBV3-1 (or the pseudogene TRBV3-2) with TRBJ1-3, with a possible D match to TRBD1 (6 bases). CDR3 length: 16 residues. V dropped 1 base and J dropped 0 bases, with 10 bases sitting between them. Germline-derived CDR1 and CDR2 are LGHDT and YNNKEL (reference sequence). CDR3 residues: CASSQGRGGSGNTIYF. The CDR3 coding sequence is TGTGCCAGCAGCCAAGGTCGAGGGGGCTCTGGAAACACCATATATTTT.

The V gene is TRBV18, the J gene TRBJ2-2; D not resolved. Germline-derived CDR1 and CDR2 are KGHSH and LQKENI. Trimming removed 0 bases at V and 4 bases at J, with 9 bases between. CDR3 length: 15 residues. In DNA form, the CDR3 reads TGTGCCAGCTCACCACCAGTCTCCAGCACCGGGGAGCTGTTTTTT. The encoded protein is CASSPPVSSTGELFF.

This clone has a handful of counts. The chain combines TRBV20-1 with TRBJ2-2, with D hard to call. The V end was cut by 3 bases, the J end by 6 bases, with 11 bases between. The germline gives CDR1 DFQATT, CDR2 SNEGSKA (reference sequence). This CDR3 contains 13 residues. The CDR3 DNA reads TGCAGTGCTAGTTCCCCGGTGGCCGGGGAGCTGTTTTTT. Its protein is CSASSPVAGELFF.

This rearrangement joins TRBV12-5 to TRBJ2-1; 8 positions agree with TRBD1. Per the germline V gene, CDR1 is LGHNT and CDR2 is FRNRAP. The CDR3 extends over 17 amino acids. Losses at the gene ends were 0 bases for V and 5 bases for J; bases not matched to a gene: 9. CDR3 amino acids: CASGLVVGQGAHNEQFF. Here the CDR3 DNA reads TGTGCTAGTGGTTTGGTAGTTGGGCAGGGGGCCCACAATGAGCAGTTCTTC.

Comment on this clone: A junction end diverges from the germline sequence, so it may reflect a read error. This chain links TRBV4-2 with TRBJ1-2; TRBD1 aligns across 8 bases. CDR1 is LGHNA, CDR2 YNFKEQ, per germline. The CDR3 has 14 amino acids. Here the CDR3 DNA reads TGTGCCAGCAGTCAAGGTGACAGGGGAAAAGGCTACACCTTC. This sequence encodes CASSQGDRGKGYTF.

This sequence joins TRBV6-1 and TRBJ2-6; TRBD1 is a possible D gene (5 bases). This CDR3 spans 19 amino acids. CDR1 and CDR2 (germline): MNHNS, SASEGT. V was shortened by 0 bases and J by 0 bases, with 15 bases between the two germline ends. The CDR3 DNA is TGTGCCAGCAGTGAAGCAGGGGCAGCCAGGTTCTCTGGGGCCAACGTCCTGACTTTC. Encoded protein: CASSEAGAARFSGANVLTF.